One and the same sample provided the 14 T cell receptor beta chains below, sequenced in a study of Tregs in tolerant kidney transplant recipients. Libraries were prepared by immunoSEQ multiplex PCR; TCRdb keeps only in-frame clonotypes and omits some of them. Here the sample spans 80,000 or so clones, roughly nine tenths being singletons. The nonmyeloablative bone marrow transplants came from related graft donors, with transient mixed chimerism. The material sequenced was CD4+ T cells from blood (PBMCs), taken 24 months after the transplant. These receptors were obtained from a human patient who received a combined kidney and bone marrow transplant. Some T cells may arise from the graft donor.

This clone was recorded once. The rearrangement links TRBV6-5 to TRBJ2-7, with 9 nucleotides matching TRBD2. Trimming took 8 bases from V and 4 from J; bases not matched to a gene: 6. The CDR3 is made up of 13 amino acids. Germline loops: CDR1 MNHEY, CDR2 SVGAGI. The CDR3 protein is CASSWAGGYEQYF. DNA for the CDR3: TGTGCCAGCTCATGGGCGGGGGGGTACGAGCAGTACTTC.

This clone was counted a single time. CDR3 protein: CASSQDLGAGVQPQHF. In DNA, the CDR3 is TGCGCCAGCAGCCAAGACTTGGGGGCAGGGGTACAGCCCCAGCATTTT. This chain uses TRBV4-3 with TRBJ1-5, with D possibly being TRBD1 (6 bases). This CDR3 is 16 amino acids long. V gave up 0 bases and J gave up 7 bases, with 16 bases separating them. In germline, CDR1 is LGHNA, CDR2 YSLEER.

The chain recombines TRBV5-4 with TRBJ2-3; D remains unclear. The V gene lost 3 bases and the J gene lost 1 base, with 15 bases spanning the gap. The CDR3 covers 16 residues. The germline CDR1 and CDR2 sequences are SGHNT and YYREEE (reference sequence). The CDR3: CASSSPLTEGTDTQYF. DNA for the CDR3: TGTGCCAGCAGCTCCCCTTTAACCGAGGGCACAGATACGCAGTATTTT.

This chain connects TRBV10-3 to TRBJ1-1, with 7 bases lining up with TRBD1. CDR3 size: 15 residues. J was trimmed by 6 bases and V by 0 bases; bases with no gene match: 7. Germline V lookup: CDR1 ENHRY, CDR2 SYGVKD. CDR3 loop: CAISESLTGWAEAFF. CDR3 DNA sequence: TGTGCCATCAGTGAGTCCCTGACAGGGTGGGCTGAAGCTTTCTTT.

This clone appeared once. The V and J genes are TRBV30 and TRBJ2-7; D not resolved. The germline gives CDR1 GTSNPN, CDR2 SVGIG (reference sequence). The CDR3 is 14 residues long. Trimming took 2 bases from V and 0 from J, leaving 11 bases between them. The CDR3 protein is CAWSRGHSSYEQYF. For the CDR3, the DNA is TGTGCCTGGAGTCGAGGCCATAGCTCCTACGAGCAGTACTTC.

This clone was observed once. The chain couples TRBV4-3 to TRBJ1-1; 7 bases are a match to TRBD1. V dropped 0 bases and J dropped 3; count of bases not matched to a gene: 4. Germline loops: CDR1 LGHNA, CDR2 YSLEER. This CDR3 contains 15 residues. The CDR3 nucleotides read TGCGCCAGCAGCCAAGATGACAGGGCGTACACTGAAGCTTTCTTT. Protein: CASSQDDRAYTEAFF.

V is TRBV19 and J is TRBJ2-5; D is ambiguous. V was clipped by 3 bases and J by 5 bases, with 10 bases between them. CDR1 is LNHDA and CDR2 is SQIVND in the germline V gene (reference sequence). This CDR3 has 13 residues. The CDR3 spells CASSILLWETQYF. The DNA for the CDR3 is TGTGCCAGTAGTATTCTACTTTGGGAGACCCAGTACTTC.

The chain recombines TRBV4-1 with TRBJ1-4, with 11 positions matching TRBD1. With 1 base clipped from V and 3 bases from J, the junction kept 7 bases outside the gene matches. The CDR3 is 18 amino acids. Germline V gene lookup returns CDR1 MGHRA and CDR2 YSYEKL. The CDR3: CASSQGGGQGASNEKLFF. The DNA of the CDR3 is TGCGCCAGCAGCCAAGGCGGTGGACAGGGGGCATCTAATGAAAAACTGTTTTTT.

The chain carries TRBV18 and TRBJ2-3; the D gene is possibly TRBD1 (6 bases). This CDR3 is built from 12 residues. Germline CDR1 KGHSH, CDR2 LQKENI. Trimming took 3 bases from V and 6 from J, leaving 7 bases between them. CDR3 residues: CASSPRGDTQYF. The CDR3 nucleotides are TGTGCCAGCTCACCGAGGGGGGATACGCAGTATTTT.

Turning to this clone: The same CDR3 also results from other DNA sequences found in this sample. The rearrangement links TRBV6-1 to TRBJ1-6, with 9 bases identical to TRBD1. This CDR3 has 14 amino acids. After removal of 6 bases from V and 5 bases from J, the junction contained 2 bases not matched to a gene. From germline, CDR1 is MNHNS and CDR2 SASEGT. In DNA form, the CDR3 reads TGTGCCAGCAGCCGGACAGGGGATAATTCACCCCTCCACTTT. Protein sequence: CASSRTGDNSPLHF.

The chain carries TRBV6-5 and TRBJ2-7; TRBD1 agrees at 9 bases. V lost 6 bases and J lost 1; bases outside the gene matches: 7. CDR1 MNHEY and CDR2 SVGAGI come from the germline V gene. The CDR3 totals 15 residues. The CDR3 here is CASRQTGQGSYEQYF. CDR3 DNA sequence: TGTGCCAGCAGACAGACGGGACAGGGATCCTACGAGCAGTACTTC.

The chain recombines TRBV7-2 with TRBJ2-5, with D perhaps matching TRBD2 (5 bases). The CDR3 loop spans 12 amino acids. The germline V and J ends were trimmed by 2 bases and 5 bases, with 6 bases remaining between them. Per the germline V gene, CDR1 is SGHTA and CDR2 is FQGNSA. This CDR3 is CASSLLAETQYF. The CDR3 DNA reads TGTGCCAGCAGCTTACTAGCCGAGACCCAGTACTTC.

The chain uses TRBV27 and TRBJ2-4; D might be TRBD2 (6 bases). CDR3 length equals 15 residues. CDR1 and CDR2 (germline): MNHEY, SMNVEV (reference sequence). V lost 2 bases and J 2 bases, leaving 10 bases between the germline ends. The CDR3 DNA follows: TGTGCCAGCAGTTTAGGTAGCGGAACCAAAAACATTCAGTACTTC. Encoded protein: CASSLGSGTKNIQYF.

The J gene is TRBJ2-1, the V gene TRBV5-6; no clear D. V was cut by 1 base and J by 7 bases, with 6 bases left in between. CDR3 length: 12 residues. The germline V gene has CDR1 SGHDT and CDR2 YYEEEE. This chain's CDR3 is CASSLSLNEQFF. The CDR3 nucleotides read TGTGCCAGCAGCTTGTCTTTGAATGAGCAGTTCTTC.